What follows describes a single T cell receptor (beta chain). The data derive from a study of T-cell reconstitution after alpha-beta-depleted transplantation in children. Germline CDR1 reads DFQATT; CDR2 reads SNEGSKA (reference sequence). V dropped 6 bases and J dropped 4 bases, with 16 bases sitting between them. The CDR3 loop spans 14 amino acids. As it was prepared, the TCRbeta library received unique molecular identifiers. Each CDR3 protein is one row after TCRdb ran MiXCR on the PCR reads. The top ten hold 4.5% to 7% of the sample, which has approximately 400,000 distinct CDR3 sequences, approximately 10% seen once.

This rearrangement joins TRBV20-1 to TRBJ1-5, with D hard to call. This material consisted of PBMCs from the stem cell graft donor, taken from the stem cell graft. The receptor was derived from a human donor who donated a stem cell graft to a child with acute myeloid leukemia. DNA of the CDR3: TGCAGTGCCACCGTGATGGGAGGTAATCAGCCCCAGCATTTT. It specifies CSATVMGGNQPQHF.